Below, 6 T cell receptor beta chains from the same sample are listed, as sequenced in a study of blood T cell repertoires in COVID-19. Clones were read by immunoSEQ multiplex PCR, and TCRdb kept only the in-frame ones, dropping some. The sample contains 15,000 to 20,000 clones, approximately 80% of which appear only once. Sequenced material: peripheral blood. Receptors were obtained from a woman in her seventies with active COVID-19.

This chain links TRBV6-4 with TRBJ1-3; 8 bases are a match to TRBD1. J lost 5 bases, V lost 5 bases, and 5 bases had no gene match. Germline CDR1 is MRHNA and CDR2 is SNTAGT. The CDR3 has 14 amino acids. DNA for the CDR3: TGTGCCAGCAGTCCCGCAGGGGGCCGAAACACCATATATTTT. Translating gives CASSPAGGRNTIYF.

The rearrangement joins TRBV6-5 to TRBJ1-1; 8 nucleotides align to TRBD1. The CDR3 has 14 amino acids. V lost 10 bases, J lost 4 bases, and 11 bases stayed unmatched. The V gene's germline CDR1 is MNHEY and CDR2 SVGAGI. The CDR3 coding sequence is TGTGCCACATTCCAGGGGGCGCAGGGCACTGAAGCTTTCTTT. It specifies CATFQGAQGTEAFF.

The chain couples TRBV6-1 to TRBJ1-3, with 9 bases that match TRBD1. This CDR3 spans 15 amino acids. V dropped 3 bases and J dropped 4; count of bases not matched to a gene: 4. CDR1 MNHNS and CDR2 SASEGT come from the germline V gene. The CDR3 loop reads CASSEQDRGGNTIYF. The CDR3 DNA reads TGTGCCAGCAGTGAGCAGGACAGGGGAGGAAACACCATATATTTT.

The chain employs TRBV24-1 and TRBJ2-3; TRBD2 agrees at 13 bases. The germline V gene has CDR1 KGHDR and CDR2 SFDVKD. There are 16 residues in the CDR3. V lost 2 bases, J lost 3 bases, and 1 base stayed unmatched. The CDR3 nucleotides are TGTGCCACCAGTGATTGGGGACTAGCGGGGACAGATACGCAGTATTTT. It yields the protein CATSDWGLAGTDTQYF.

This clone has just a few counts. The J gene is TRBJ2-6, the V gene TRBV4-2, with 7 bases matching TRBD2. CDR1 is LGHNA and CDR2 is YNFKEQ in the germline V gene. The CDR3 is 16 amino acids. V gave up 0 bases and J gave up 2 bases; unmatched junction bases: 1. The CDR3 loop is CASSQERGAGANVLTF. As DNA, the CDR3 is TGTGCCAGCAGCCAAGAACGGGGGGCTGGGGCCAACGTCCTGACTTTC.

This chain joins TRBV9 and TRBJ2-7, with a possible D match to TRBD2 (5 bases). The CDR3 sequence is 13 residues long. CDR1 is SGDLS, CDR2 YYNGEE, per germline. The V end lost 4 bases, the J end lost 4 bases, and 12 bases lay between the germline ends. CDR3 DNA: TGTGCCAGCAGCCCAGGAGGCGGTTACGAGCAGTACTTC. Protein product: CASSPGGGYEQYF.